This T cell receptor beta chain stems from a study of cytomegalovirus exposure and HLA in healthy donors. With respect to this clone: Its specificity is unknown.

In the PCR, 60 Vbeta and 13 Jbeta primers were used. In the original workflow: The count from a later analysis was some 83 million unique TCR beta chains, about 10 million of them shared. Profiled with immunoSEQ multiplex PCR; TCRdb holds only in-frame clones, not every one. That table supplies the V and J calls and clone size; D and trimming were determined from the DNA. The table has 130,000 to 150,000 clones, 76% seen once. Whole-study results and caveats: Beyond CMV serostatus, there was no information to go on about immune exposure. Later analysis found that TCR beta chains associated with HLA were more clonally expanded than other, equally common chains. A previous analysis found most TCR beta V segments productive roughly 87% or roughly 30% of the time.

Material for sequencing was PBMCs. The TCR originated in a woman aged 40 to 50 in good health and CMV-seronegative.

CDR3 loop: CASSFRTGSGTEAFF. The CDR3 DNA reads as TGTGCCAGCAGTTTTAGGACAGGGTCCGGCACTGAAGCTTTCTTT. The V call is TRBV27, the J call TRBJ1-1; 8 bases fit TRBD1. With V trimmed by 3 bases and J by 4 bases, 7 bases remained unmatched. Germline values: CDR1 MNHEY, CDR2 SMNVEV (reference sequence). There are 15 residues in the CDR3.